In its sample, the clone carrying this T cell receptor beta chain was seen a few times. Reverse transcription of all isolated RNA meant that expressed TCRB transcripts were sequenced. Here immunoSEQ multiplex PCR was the method, and the copy in TCRdb shows in-frame clones only, minus some. Altogether 150,000 or so clones are present, around 50% being singletons, with the ten largest covering 0.4% to 0.5%. This record comes from a study of beta chain features in type 1 diabetes. At the level of the study: Age and gender were similar between patients and healthy donors, as were cell yields.

This CDR3 has 17 residues. CDR1 is LNHDA, CDR2 SQIVND, per germline (reference sequence). V trimming: 2 bases; J trimming: 3 bases; junction bases outside the gene matches: 7. The sample taken for sequencing was Tregs from blood. The source is a man in his late teens or twenties in good health. This chain connects TRBV19 to TRBJ2-1, with 10 bases identical to TRBD2. This CDR3 is CASSITSGVVFYNEQFF. The DNA of the CDR3 is TGTGCCAGTAGTATAACTAGCGGGGTGGTTTTCTACAATGAGCAGTTCTTC.